This T cell receptor (beta chain) is from a study of T-cell reconstitution after alpha-beta-depleted transplantation in children. General study points: Counts and diversity of T cells one year after transplant came mostly from newly produced T cells. In some patients, recipient T cells and intrathymic progenitors surviving conditioning explained high day-60 diversity. Several hundred graft clones that had expanded were reportedly the source of alpha-beta T cells about two months after transplant.

This CDR3 has 14 amino acids. In germline, CDR1 is SNHLY, CDR2 FYNNEI. As concerns this clonotype: Its antigen remains unidentified. The junction departs from germline at one end; a sequencing error may be responsible.

During its preparation, the TCRbeta library received unique molecular identifiers. TCRdb re-called the PCR reads with MiXCR, one entry per CDR3 protein. The sample lists about 980,000 distinct CDR3 sequences; around 30% were seen once. This chain links TRBV2 with TRBJ2-1; TRBD2 agrees at 9 bases. The sequencing used PBMCs, mostly from graft donor cells, collected 360 days after TCRalphabeta/CD19-depleted stem cell transplant. The clonotype comes from a boy less than two years old who had a stem cell transplant for SCID, so the T cells may come from the graft donor. This CDR3 is CASREAGGFNEQFF. CDR3 nucleotide sequence: TGTGCCAGCAGGGAAGCGGGGGGTTTTAATGAGCAGTTCTTC.